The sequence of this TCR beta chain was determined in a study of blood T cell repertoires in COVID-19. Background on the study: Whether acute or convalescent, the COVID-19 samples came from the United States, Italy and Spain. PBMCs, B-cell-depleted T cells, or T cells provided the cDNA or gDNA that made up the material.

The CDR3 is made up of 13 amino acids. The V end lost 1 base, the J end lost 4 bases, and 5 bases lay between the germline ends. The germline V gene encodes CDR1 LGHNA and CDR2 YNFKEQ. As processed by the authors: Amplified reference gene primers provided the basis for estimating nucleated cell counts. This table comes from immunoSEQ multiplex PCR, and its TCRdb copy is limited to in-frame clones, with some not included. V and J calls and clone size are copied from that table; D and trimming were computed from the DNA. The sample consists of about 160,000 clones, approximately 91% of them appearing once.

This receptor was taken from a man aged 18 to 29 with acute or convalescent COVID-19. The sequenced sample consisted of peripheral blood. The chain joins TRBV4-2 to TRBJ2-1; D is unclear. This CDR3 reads CASSQAGYNEQFF. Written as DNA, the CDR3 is TGTGCCAGCAGCCAAGCCGGGTACAATGAGCAGTTCTTC.